Listed below are T cell receptor beta chains from one sample, sequenced in a study of blood T cells in healthy people across ages. Using its own MiXCR run on the 5' RACE reads, TCRdb lists one record per CDR3 protein. The sample has about 680,000 distinct CDR3 sequences, 49% seen once. The specimen sequenced was blood. All receptors come from a woman in her fifties or sixties in good health. The CDR3 runs from the conserved cysteine through the conserved F or W. D genes are given only for firm matches. For some rows the clone size is stated as once, few or many, or as a class when expanded; others skip it.

TRBV29-1	TRBJ1-1	many	-	CSGWEDTEAFF	TGCAGCGGGTGGGAGGACACTGAAGCTTTCTTT
TRBV7-9	TRBJ1-2	-	-	CASSSWTETYGYTF	TGTGCCAGCAGCTCGTGGACAGAAACCTATGGCTACACCTTC
TRBV2	TRBJ1-6	once	-	CASSTDSPLHF	TGTGCCAGCAGTACCGATTCACCCCTCCACTTT
TRBV28	TRBJ1-2	-	-	CASSLSGRVYGYTF	TGTGCCAGCAGTTTATCCGGCAGGGTCTATGGCTACACCTTC
TRBV11-2	TRBJ2-5	-	-	CASAGVNEQYF	TGTGCCAGCGCAGGGGTCAATGAGCAGTACTTC
TRBV27	TRBJ1-2	few	-	CASSPSGGGGYTF	TGTGCCAGCAGTCCCTCGGGGGGGGGTGGCTACACCTTC
TRBV10-3	TRBJ2-3	-	-	CAISEPLVTGGGTDTQYF	TGTGCCATCAGTGAGCCTCTGGTGACAGGCGGGGGCACAGATACGCAGTATTTT
TRBV6-2/TRBV6-3	TRBJ2-4	-	TRBD2	CASSYWRGTYEQYF	TGTGCCAGCAGTTACTGGCGGGGGACCTATGAGCAGTACTTC
TRBV15	TRBJ2-1	-	TRBD2	CATSSLDPAGTYNEQFF	TGTGCCACCAGCAGTCTCGATCCAGCGGGAACCTACAATGAGCAGTTCTTC
TRBV6-5	TRBJ2-7	-	-	CASRYGQAYEQYF	TGTGCCAGCAGGTACGGGCAGGCCTACGAGCAGTACTTC
TRBV30	TRBJ2-5	-	-	CAWSVLGDTRETQYF	TGTGCCTGGAGTGTACTTGGCGACACCCGGGAGACCCAGTACTTC
TRBV29-1	TRBJ1-6	-	-	CSVSLGGARGNSPLHF	TGCAGCGTTTCGTTAGGGGGGGCGCGAGGTAATTCACCCCTCCACTTT
TRBV6-6	TRBJ2-7	-	-	CASSYSPRDSYEQYF	TGTGCCAGCAGTTACTCGCCTAGGGACTCCTACGAGCAGTACTTC
TRBV15	TRBJ2-1	few	-	CATSRDLGSYNEQFF	TGTGCCACCAGCAGAGATTTAGGCTCCTACAATGAGCAGTTCTTC
TRBV20-1	TRBJ2-3	-	TRBD2	CSAPGTLAGSTDTQYF	TGCAGTGCTCCAGGGACCCTAGCGGGGAGCACAGATACGCAGTATTTT
TRBV18	TRBJ2-7	-	-	CASSMNQGSEQYF	TGTGCCAGCTCTATGAACCAGGGATCCGAGCAGTACTTC
TRBV20-1	TRBJ2-5	-	-	CSARITWTETQYF	TGCAGTGCTAGAATTACATGGACAGAGACCCAGTACTTC
TRBV29-1	TRBJ2-3	-	TRBD2	CSVVGGLAGLRITDTQYF	TGCAGCGTTGTCGGGGGACTAGCGGGATTAAGAATCACAGATACGCAGTATTTT
TRBV5-1	TRBJ2-5	-	-	CASSLGQLGETQYF	TGCGCCAGCAGCTTGGGACAGCTAGGGGAGACCCAGTACTTC
TRBV7-2	TRBJ2-3	-	-	CASSLHSDTQYF	TGTGCCAGCAGCTTACACTCAGATACGCAGTATTTT
TRBV9	TRBJ2-3	-	TRBD1	CASSPRTGSVDTQYF	TGTGCCAGCAGCCCTAGGACAGGGTCGGTGGATACGCAGTATTTT
TRBV7-9	TRBJ2-3	-	TRBD1	CASSSRGAGGQGKTDTQYF	TGTGCCAGCAGCTCTAGGGGGGCCGGGGGACAGGGGAAGACAGATACGCAGTATTTT
TRBV25-1	TRBJ2-5	-	TRBD1	CASSEPDRTQETQYF	TGTGCCAGCAGTGAACCGGACAGGACCCAAGAGACCCAGTACTTC
TRBV7-3	TRBJ2-3	-	-	CASSIGRKSDTQYF	TGTGCCAGCAGCATTGGGCGGAAATCAGATACGCAGTATTTT
TRBV15	TRBJ2-1	once	TRBD1	CATSRLYQGQGNNEQFF	TGTGCCACCAGCAGATTGTACCAGGGACAGGGGAACAATGAGCAGTTCTTC
TRBV5-6	TRBJ2-5	-	-	CASRTQAIETQYF	TGTGCCAGCAGAACCCAGGCTATCGAGACCCAGTACTTC
TRBV20-1	TRBJ2-7	many	TRBD1	CSARIAGTGGEQYF	TGCAGTGCTAGAATAGCCGGGACAGGGGGTGAGCAGTACTTC
TRBV20-1	TRBJ1-1	-	-	CSAARQANTEAFF	TGCAGTGCTGCCCGACAGGCCAACACTGAAGCTTTCTTT
TRBV7-2	TRBJ2-1	-	TRBD2	CASSFSGRAPKGQFF	TGTGCCAGCAGCTTTAGCGGGAGGGCCCCTAAAGGACAGTTCTTC
TRBV4-3	TRBJ2-1	-	-	CASSQDHWQGRNEQFF	TGCGCCAGCAGCCAAGATCATTGGCAGGGTCGCAATGAGCAGTTCTTC
TRBV4-3	TRBJ2-7	-	-	CASSQERQVSYEQYF	TGCGCCAGCAGCCAAGAACGACAGGTCTCCTACGAGCAGTACTTC
TRBV10-3	TRBJ1-1	few	-	CAISESGAPRYTEAFF	TGTGCCATCAGTGAATCTGGGGCCCCGAGGTATACTGAAGCTTTCTTT
TRBV4-1	TRBJ2-4	few	-	CASSQDGLNTKNIQYF	TGCGCCAGCAGCCAAGATGGCCTAAATACCAAAAACATTCAGTACTTC
TRBV11-2	TRBJ2-1	-	-	CASTFSGHSKTEQFF	TGTGCCAGCACCTTCTCTGGACATTCAAAGACTGAGCAGTTCTTC
TRBV6-6	TRBJ2-7	few	TRBD2	CASSLREYHNEQYF	TGTGCCAGCAGTTTGCGGGAGTACCACAATGAGCAGTACTTC
TRBV4-2	TRBJ1-2	-	TRBD1	CASSQGTGTGYGYTF	TGTGCCAGCAGCCAGGGCACCGGGACAGGGTATGGCTACACCTTC
TRBV5-1	TRBJ2-1	-	TRBD2	CASSLVSGRAGDNEQFF	TGCGCCAGCAGCTTGGTGTCGGGGAGGGCCGGAGACAATGAGCAGTTCTTC
TRBV20-1	TRBJ2-7	-	TRBD2	CSARATSAYEQYF	TGCAGTGCTAGAGCAACTAGCGCATACGAGCAGTACTTC
TRBV5-1	TRBJ2-1	-	TRBD1	CASSLQPGTGGYNEQFF	TGCGCCAGCAGCTTACAGCCCGGGACAGGGGGATACAATGAGCAGTTCTTC
TRBV27	TRBJ2-7	-	TRBD1	CASSLIGTEYYEQYF	TGTGCCAGCAGTTTAATCGGGACAGAGTACTACGAGCAGTACTTC
TRBV29-1	TRBJ2-3	few	-	CSLERGTDTQYF	TGCAGTTTAGAGCGGGGCACAGATACGCAGTATTTT
TRBV25-1	TRBJ1-2	few	TRBD1	CASNENDRVDGYTF	TGTGCCAGCAACGAAAATGACAGGGTCGATGGCTACACCTTC
TRBV28	TRBJ2-2	-	TRBD1	CASSLTPSRGRNTGELFF	TGTGCCAGCAGTTTAACCCCCTCAAGGGGGCGGAACACCGGGGAGCTGTTTTTT